This is a list of T cell receptor beta chains from one sample in a study of T cells in Graves' hyperthyroidism and ophthalmopathy. TCRdb ran MiXCR on the multiplex PCR reads and lists one entry per CDR3 protein. The sample consists of 800,000 or so distinct CDR3 sequences, about two fifths of them appearing once. The sample comprised blood. The receptors derive from a man between 18 and 29 years old with Graves' hyperthyroidism. Both conserved end residues are part of each CDR3. The D gene is left open where the match is weak. Some rows mark clone size as missing; the rest say once, few, many or name a class of expanded clone.

j_call v_call clone_size d_call cdr3_nt cdr3_aa
TRBJ1-1 TRBV24-1 many . TGTGCCACCAGTGACTCGGTGAACACTGAAGCTTTCTTT CATSDSVNTEAFF
TRBJ1-4 TRBV11-2 few . TGTGCCAGCAGCATCCCGAGGGGTGAAAAACTGTTTTTT CASSIPRGEKLFF
TRBJ1-1 TRBV10-3 many . TGTGCCATCAGTGAACCGAGGGATCAGGCTTTCTTT CAISEPRDQAFF
TRBJ2-7 TRBV6-4 once TRBD2 TGTGCCAGCAGTGAGTCCGTTAGCGGGGGGGCCCACGAGCAGTACTTC CASSESVSGGAHEQYF
TRBJ1-1 TRBV7-9 many . TGTGCCAGCAGGTTTCAGGGTGTGAACACTGAAGCTTTCTTT CASRFQGVNTEAFF
TRBJ1-2 TRBV6-2/TRBV6-3 once . TGTGCCAGCAGCCTCTACGGCGGCTACACCTTC CASSLYGGYTF
TRBJ2-7 TRBV19 few . TGTGCCAGTAGTATAGAGGGGGGACACTTCTACGAGCAGTACTTC CASSIEGGHFYEQYF
TRBJ2-7 TRBV14 few . TGTGCCAGCAGCCAAGAAGGGCTGACCTACGAGCAGTACTTC CASSQEGLTYEQYF
TRBJ2-5 TRBV15 many . TGTGCCACCAGCCCCACAGTACAAGAGACCCAGTACTTC CATSPTVQETQYF
TRBJ1-2 TRBV13 few . TGTGCCTTGGGGCCGGGGAAGGGCTACACCTTC CALGPGKGYTF
TRBJ2-5 TRBV7-9 . . TGTGCCAGCAGCTTATATGGGGGACCTCAAGAGACCCAGTACTTC CASSLYGGPQETQYF
TRBJ2-7 TRBV10-1 . . TGCGCCAGCAGATTCTTGTCGGGACCCTCCTACGAGCAGTACTTC CASRFLSGPSYEQYF
TRBJ1-1 TRBV10-2 . . TGCGCCAGCAGTTACTCGGTAATGGCTTTCTTT CASSYSVMAFF
TRBJ1-1 TRBV20-1 many . TGCAGTGCTAGAGAGGGGGCGGACACTGAAGCTTTCTTT CSAREGADTEAFF
TRBJ1-2 TRBV12-3/TRBV12-4 many . TGTGCCAGCAGCTTAGGCTATGGCTACACCTTC CASSLGYGYTF
TRBJ2-2 TRBV19 . TRBD2 TGTGCCAGTAGTCATGCCGCAGCGGGAGACTCGGGCGGGGAGCTGTGTTTT CASSHAAAGDSGGELCF
TRBJ2-7 TRBV13 . . TGTGCCAGCAGCTCGAAGACCTCCTACGAGCAGTACTTC CASSSKTSYEQYF
TRBJ1-6 TRBV6-5 many . TGTGCCAGCAGTTACCCGGGTTCTTCACCCCTCCACTTT CASSYPGSSPLHF
TRBJ2-7 TRBV20-1 many . TGCAGTGCTACGGACAGCAACGAGCAGTACTTC CSATDSNEQYF
TRBJ2-5 TRBV28 . TRBD1 TGTGCCAGCAGTCCAACCGGGACAGGGGCTTGGGAGACCCAGTACTTC CASSPTGTGAWETQYF
TRBJ1-2 TRBV29-1 . TRBD1 TGCAGCTCGGGACAGGGCGGTTTTGATGGCTACACCTTC CSSGQGGFDGYTF
TRBJ2-5 TRBV7-2 few . TGTGCCAGCAGCCTTGGACCGCAGGGGTCACAAGAGACCCAGTACTTC CASSLGPQGSQETQYF